The T cell receptor beta chain under discussion was sequenced for a study of blood T cells in healthy people across ages (dated by TCRdb to the mid-2010s). With respect to the entire study: Template switching captured roughly one uniquely barcoded TCR beta cDNA molecule per two T cells in model experiments. To avoid experimental bias, donors of different ages were spread randomly across the sequencing lanes. Two additional independent replicas of 1 million unique cDNA reads from the same blood draw were analyzed for two donors (one aged 18 to 30 and one aged 80 or older). The donors were split into four age groups: young (average about 15 years), middle-aged (more than 35), aged (over 55) and long-lived (approximately 80). The study measured age-related changes in TCR beta repertoire diversity using deep sequencing normalized with unique cDNA molecular identifiers.

Systemically healthy Caucasian individuals from Russia, 35 to 50 in total and aged about 6 to 100 years, were included as donors. Around 10 milliliters of peripheral blood were collected from each donor into EDTA-treated Vacutainer tubes. Ficoll-Paque density-gradient centrifugation was used to isolate PBMCs, with at least 6.5 million per sample. Total RNA, at least 6 micrograms per sample, was extracted from PBMCs with Trizol reagent. Naive CD45RAhigh/CD27high T cell percentages were measured by flow cytometry on a PBMC aliquot from every donor. The library came from 5' RACE. A second PCR of 7 to 11 cycles was performed with a sample-barcoded 5' primer and a J-beta primer mix. A unique molecular identifier was introduced onto each TCR beta cDNA molecule by a template-switch 5' adaptor carrying 12 random nucleotides. Each sample yielded at least 3 million CDR3-containing paired-end reads. All of the RNA was converted into first-strand cDNA using the Mint cDNA synthesis kit, with a TRBC-specific oligonucleotide serving as the primer. All cDNA was treated with uracil-DNA glycosylase and then went through a first 18-cycle PCR with the universal primers M1SS and BC2_uni_R. The paper's data handling went like this. For normalization, 1 million high-quality reads were randomly selected from each sample, with every read carrying a distinct molecular identifier. Reads sharing molecular identifiers were discarded rather than binned into consensus sequences. CDR3 identification, clonotype clustering and error correction used MiTCR with a Q25 quality threshold and the strictest error-elimination algorithm. A nonparametric unseen species model with Euler transformation was used to estimate a lower bound on total TCR beta diversity. The public reads were reanalyzed by TCRdb: fastp trimming at Q25, MiXCR alignment, in-frame beta chains only. CDR3 protein duplicates are merged, each entry listing the most common genes and DNA. V and J calls and clone size were set by TCRdb, not the authors. This sample is represented by 1.5 million to 2 million distinct CDR3 sequences; 39% of them were singletons. The leading ten clones occupy 20% to 25% of the sample.

Turning to this clonotype: Its recognized antigen is unknown. No per-base quality is available; no much larger clone lies one base away.

Results and caveats for the whole study, not just this receptor: Total diversity estimates from one million sequenced T cells were considered lower bounds and underestimates. As age increased, observed TCR beta diversity per million T cells dropped in a roughly linear way, and a significant reduction was already evident by age about 40. There was a strong correlation between observed TCR beta diversity and the percentage of naive T cells measured by flow cytometry. Since profiling was done on bulk unsorted PBMCs, naive and antigen-experienced compartments could not be conclusively compared. Because the CMV infection status of the donors was unknown, age-related changes in expanded clonotypes may potentially have been confounded. Compared with the aged group, the long-lived group had more naive CD4+ T cells, fewer expanded clones and increased TCR diversity, a pattern suggesting age selection.

This sequence was found in a human donor in good health. Sequenced input: blood.

The CDR3 protein sequence reads: CASKSGRNNEQFF. In nucleotides, the sequence is TGTGCCAGCAAAAGCGGGAGAAACAATGAGCAGTTCTTC. The chain uses TRBV3-1 and TRBJ2-1; the central 8 bases match TRBD2. From a lookup of the germline V gene (reference sequence), CDR1 and CDR2 are LGHDT and YNNKEL. Trimmed from V: 7 bases; trimmed from J: 5 bases; junction bases lacking a gene match: 4. There are 13 amino acids in the CDR3, from cysteine to phenylalanine inclusive. The sequence is cut down to CDR3 DNA, 39 bases in frame from base 1.